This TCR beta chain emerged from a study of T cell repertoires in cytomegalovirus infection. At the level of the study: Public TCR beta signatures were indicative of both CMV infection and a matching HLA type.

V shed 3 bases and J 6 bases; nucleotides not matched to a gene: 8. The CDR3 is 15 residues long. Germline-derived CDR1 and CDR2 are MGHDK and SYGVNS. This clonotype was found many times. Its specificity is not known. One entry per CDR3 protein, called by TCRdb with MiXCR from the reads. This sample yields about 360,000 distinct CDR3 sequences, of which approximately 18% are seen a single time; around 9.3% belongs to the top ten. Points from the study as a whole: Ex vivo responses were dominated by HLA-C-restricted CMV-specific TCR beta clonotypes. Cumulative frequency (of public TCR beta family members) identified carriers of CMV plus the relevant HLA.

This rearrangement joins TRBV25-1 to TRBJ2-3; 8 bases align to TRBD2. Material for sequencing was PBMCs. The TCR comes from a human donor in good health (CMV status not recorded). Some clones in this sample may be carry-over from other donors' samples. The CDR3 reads CASSDTSGPGDTQYF. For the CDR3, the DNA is TGTGCCAGCAGTGATACTAGCGGACCAGGGGATACGCAGTATTTT.